Listed below are T cell receptor beta chains from one sample, sequenced in a study of blood T cell repertoires in COVID-19. Measured with immunoSEQ multiplex PCR; TCRdb has only the in-frame clones, and not every one. The data hold roughly 42,000 clones, with around 77% observed a single time. Sequences were obtained from peripheral blood. These receptors were obtained from an elderly woman with acute or convalescent COVID-19. CDR3s include the opening cysteine and the closing phenylalanine or tryptophan. D genes are given only for firm matches. Clone sizes are given selectively: once, few, many, or a class where the clone is expanded.

v_gene	j_gene	d_gene	abundance	CDR3aa	CDR3nt
TRBV5-1	TRBJ1-2	-	-	CASSLLLGEANYGYTF	TGCGCCAGCAGTCTCCTCTTAGGGGAAGCTAACTATGGCTACACCTTC
TRBV3-1/TRBV3-2	TRBJ2-7	TRBD2	medium-sized	CASSQESGTMSYEQYF	TGTGCCAGCAGCCAAGAATCCGGGACTATGTCCTACGAGCAGTACTTC
TRBV6-5	TRBJ1-3	TRBD1	-	CASSYSGQGPGNTIYF	TGTGCCAGCAGTTACTCGGGACAGGGGCCTGGAAACACCATATATTTT
TRBV7-6	TRBJ2-5	-	-	CASSPGETQYF	TGTGCCAGCAGCCCAGGAGAGACCCAGTACTTC
TRBV30	TRBJ1-5	-	-	CAWSKTVSNQPQHF	TGTGCCTGGAGTAAGACAGTTTCGAATCAGCCCCAGCATTTT
TRBV7-8	TRBJ1-6	TRBD1	-	CASSLAVGQGNSPLHF	TGTGCCAGCAGCTTAGCCGTCGGACAGGGGAACTCACCCCTCCACTTT
TRBV5-4	TRBJ1-6	-	-	CASSLRLAGGDYNSPLHF	TGTGCCAGCAGCCTACGACTTGCGGGGGGGGACTATAATTCACCCCTCCACTTT
TRBV6-6	TRBJ1-2	-	-	CASSNLRLPTQGRIDYGYTF	TGTGCCAGCAGCAACCTCAGATTACCTACACAGGGAAGGATTGACTATGGCTACACCTTC
TRBV29-1	TRBJ1-2	-	-	CSVGLGGGYTF	TGCAGCGTTGGATTAGGGGGTGGCTACACCTTC
TRBV2	TRBJ1-2	TRBD1	-	CASSADRGSYGYTF	TGTGCCAGCAGTGCAGACAGGGGAAGCTATGGCTACACCTTC
TRBV28	TRBJ2-1	-	-	CASSPLDEQFF	TGTGCCAGCAGTCCCCTAGATGAGCAGTTCTTC
TRBV19	TRBJ1-1	TRBD1	-	CASSIGQGYTEAFF	TGTGCCAGTAGTATCGGACAGGGGTACACTGAAGCTTTCTTT
TRBV6-6	TRBJ2-1	TRBD2	-	CASSSGSGREYNEQFF	TGTGCCAGCAGTTCCGGTAGCGGGAGGGAATACAATGAGCAGTTCTTC
TRBV15	TRBJ2-7	-	few	CATSLGQGAEQYF	TGTGCCACCAGCTTAGGGCAGGGCGCCGAGCAGTACTTC
TRBV5-1	TRBJ1-1	TRBD1	once	CASSVNPTGVGTEAFF	TGCGCCAGCAGTGTCAATCCCACAGGGGTTGGGACTGAAGCTTTCTTT
TRBV2	TRBJ2-7	TRBD1	-	CASAGTVSYEQYF	TGTGCCAGCGCTGGGACAGTCTCCTACGAGCAGTACTTC
TRBV4-2	TRBJ1-1	-	-	CASSPSRGGTEAFF	TGTGCCAGCAGTCCTTCCAGGGGCGGTACTGAAGCTTTCTTT
TRBV2	TRBJ2-1	TRBD2	few	CASTGTSGSSYNEQFF	TGTGCCAGCACCGGGACTAGCGGGAGCTCCTACAATGAGCAGTTCTTC
TRBV27	TRBJ1-6	-	-	CASSPWAQGSPLHF	TGTGCCAGCAGTCCCTGGGCCCAGGGATCACCCCTCCACTTT
TRBV9	TRBJ1-2	TRBD1	-	CASSVTGTGTSRDGYTF	TGTGCCAGCAGCGTTACCGGGACAGGCACCTCTCGAGATGGCTACACCTTC
TRBV10-3	TRBJ1-2	TRBD1	-	CAISESETGRWNGYTF	TGTGCCATCAGTGAGTCGGAGACAGGGAGATGGAATGGCTACACCTTC
TRBV3-1/TRBV3-2	TRBJ2-1	TRBD2	few	CASSQGTGTSGSREQFF	TGTGCCAGCAGCCAAGGCACCGGGACTAGCGGGAGCCGGGAGCAGTTCTTC
TRBV10-3	TRBJ1-5	-	-	CAISGDNNQPQHF	TGTGCCATCAGTGGGGACAACAATCAGCCCCAGCATTTT
TRBV10-1	TRBJ2-3	TRBD2	-	CASSEQLAGYPRDTQYF	TGCGCCAGCAGTGAGCAACTAGCGGGCTACCCCAGGGATACGCAGTATTTT
TRBV19	TRBJ2-2	TRBD1	-	CASSIPPPGQGSGELFF	TGTGCCAGTAGTATCCCTCCGCCGGGACAGGGCTCCGGGGAGCTGTTTTTT
TRBV27	TRBJ2-7	TRBD1	-	CASSLTLGTGQDYEQYF	TGTGCCAGCAGTTTAACACTGGGGACAGGACAGGACTACGAGCAGTACTTC
TRBV14	TRBJ1-1	TRBD1	-	CASSQDGDRNTEAFF	TGTGCCAGCAGCCAAGATGGGGACAGGAACACTGAAGCTTTCTTT
TRBV2	TRBJ2-5	TRBD2	-	CASSWRGAQETQYF	TGTGCCAGCAGTTGGCGGGGGGCGCAAGAGACCCAGTACTTC
TRBV7-2	TRBJ2-7	TRBD2	-	CASSPQAGAGSRQYF	TGTGCCAGCAGCCCCCAGGCGGGAGCGGGATCTAGGCAGTACTTC
TRBV5-1	TRBJ1-1	TRBD1	-	CASSADGTGTEAFF	TGCGCCAGCAGCGCTGACGGGACAGGGACTGAAGCTTTCTTT
TRBV6-6	TRBJ2-7	-	-	CASRTPLSEYEQYF	TGTGCCAGCAGGACACCGCTTAGTGAGTACGAGCAGTACTTC
TRBV7-2	TRBJ1-5	TRBD1	-	CASSWTGDSNQPQHF	TGTGCCAGCAGCTGGACAGGGGATAGCAATCAGCCCCAGCATTTT
TRBV18	TRBJ2-7	TRBD1	-	CASSFDRGSYYEQYF	TGTGCCAGCTCCTTTGACAGGGGAAGCTACTACGAGCAGTACTTC
TRBV2	TRBJ2-1	TRBD2	-	CASREPLAAFNEQFF	TGTGCCAGCAGAGAACCCCTAGCGGCCTTTAATGAGCAGTTCTTC
TRBV5-1	TRBJ2-3	-	-	CASSLETDHQTDTQYF	TGCGCCAGCAGCTTGGAAACAGACCACCAGACCGATACGCAGTATTTT
TRBV29-1	TRBJ1-2	-	once	CSVDGDTWSHYGYTF	TGCAGCGTTGACGGGGACACTTGGTCACACTATGGCTACACCTTC
TRBV5-5	TRBJ1-4	-	-	CASSGTNEKLFF	TGTGCCAGCTCAGGAACTAATGAAAAACTGTTTTTT
TRBV6-5	TRBJ1-3	-	-	CASRATVAGGNTIYF	TGTGCCAGCAGGGCTACGGTGGCCGGGGGAAACACCATATATTTT
TRBV24-1	TRBJ2-3	TRBD2	once	CATSGRQRDGEADTQYF	TGTGCCACCAGTGGGCGGCAGCGGGATGGCGAGGCAGATACGCAGTATTTT
TRBV10-1	TRBJ2-7	-	-	CASSEVGASSYEQYF	TGCGCCAGCAGTGAGGTAGGGGCCAGCTCCTACGAGCAGTACTTC
TRBV29-1	TRBJ2-7	TRBD2	few	CTGLAGASGEQYF	TGCACGGGACTAGCGGGAGCATCCGGCGAGCAGTACTTC
TRBV19	TRBJ2-1	TRBD1	-	CASTSGTGGRNFEQFF	TGTGCCAGTACCTCCGGGACAGGGGGCCGGAATTTTGAGCAGTTCTTC
TRBV2	TRBJ1-5	TRBD1	-	CASRAGGANQPQHF	TGTGCCAGCAGAGCAGGGGGCGCGAATCAGCCCCAGCATTTT
TRBV4-2	TRBJ2-5	-	once	CASSLSPAVVGETQYF	TGTGCCAGCAGCCTCTCCCCGGCAGTCGTCGGGGAGACCCAGTACTTC
TRBV7-2	TRBJ1-1	TRBD1	-	CASSLVGAGGSLTEAFF	TGTGCCAGCAGCTTAGTCGGGGCAGGGGGCTCTCTCACTGAAGCTTTCTTT
TRBV5-1	TRBJ2-6	-	-	CASQGSGANVLTF	TGCGCCAGTCAGGGCTCTGGGGCCAACGTCCTGACTTTC
TRBV7-9	TRBJ2-5	TRBD1	-	CASSWGTGGFTQETQYF	TGTGCCAGCAGCTGGGGGACAGGGGGCTTCACACAAGAGACCCAGTACTTC
TRBV5-1	TRBJ2-3	-	-	CASSLGSQVPSTDTQYF	TGCGCCAGCAGCTTGGGATCACAGGTTCCTAGCACAGATACGCAGTATTTT
TRBV2	TRBJ1-5	TRBD1	many	CASSEGGGQGPLGNQPQHF	TGTGCCAGCAGTGAGGGGGGAGGACAGGGCCCTTTGGGCAATCAGCCCCAGCATTTT
TRBV7-9	TRBJ2-1	-	-	CASSLQAGSYNEQFF	TGTGCCAGCAGCTTACAGGCGGGCTCCTACAATGAGCAGTTCTTC
TRBV4-2	TRBJ2-6	-	-	CASSQVGGSGANVLTF	TGTGCCAGCAGCCAAGTTGGAGGGTCCGGGGCCAACGTCCTGACTTTC
TRBV19	TRBJ2-1	-	-	CASSTNRAGEQFF	TGTGCCAGTAGTACCAACAGGGCCGGTGAGCAGTTCTTC
TRBV18	TRBJ1-3	TRBD1	-	CASSPTGTSGNTIYF	TGTGCCAGCTCACCGACAGGGACCTCTGGAAACACCATATATTTT
TRBV7-5	TRBJ2-7	-	-	CARSLGATGRSYEQYF	TGTGCCAGAAGCTTAGGTGCGACAGGGAGATCCTACGAGCAGTACTTC
TRBV7-2	TRBJ2-7	-	-	CASSLVRARGSYEQYF	TGTGCCAGCAGCTTAGTGAGAGCTCGAGGCTCCTACGAGCAGTACTTC
TRBV15	TRBJ2-1	TRBD1	-	CATSLGQGRGGEQFF	TGTGCCACCAGCCTGGGACAGGGTCGAGGAGGTGAGCAGTTCTTC